This T cell receptor beta chain was observed in a study of T cell changes during pregnancy in multiple sclerosis. The assay was immunoSEQ multiplex PCR, and TCRdb's table has in-frame clones only and misses some. The profile shows 85,000 to 130,000 clones, roughly 92% of them singletons. CDR1 is SGHTA and CDR2 is FQGNSA in the germline V gene. Trimming removed 5 bases at V and 10 bases at J, with 15 bases between. This CDR3 contains 13 residues. The rearrangement uses TRBV7-2 and TRBJ1-3; no firm D call. This sample comprised peripheral blood, obtained in the second trimester of pregnancy. This TCR came from a female donor with multiple sclerosis, enrolled in a pregnancy study. Here the CDR3 DNA reads TGTGCCAGCAGCCCCCGGGGTTCGAGAACCATATATTTT. Protein product: CASSPRGSRTIYF.